The TCR beta chain under discussion was sequenced for a study of blood T cell repertoires in COVID-19. Study-wide context: The United States, Italy and Spain were the sources of the acute and convalescent COVID-19 samples. PBMCs, B-cell-depleted T cells, or T cells provided the cDNA or gDNA that made up the material.

The junction had 7 bases not matched to a gene; V was cut back by 7 bases and J by 4 bases. This CDR3 comprises 17 residues. The germline V gene encodes CDR1 WNHNN and CDR2 SYGVQD (reference sequence). Here immunoSEQ multiplex PCR was the method, and the copy in TCRdb shows in-frame clones only, minus some. This table has tens of thousands of clones, approximately 82% appearing once. V gene TRBV10-1 combines with J gene TRBJ2-2; 15 bases line up with TRBD2. Sequencing was performed on peripheral blood. The TCR comes from a woman in her fifties or sixties with acute or convalescent COVID-19. Written as DNA, the CDR3 is TGCGCCAGCACTCGGACTAGCGGGAGGGCCCCCACCGGGGAGCTGTTTTTT. It specifies CASTRTSGRAPTGELFF.